Following are 8 T cell receptor beta chains from one sample sequenced in a study of monozygotic twins with inflammatory bowel disease. After re-calling the 5' RACE reads, TCRdb lists one entry per CDR3 protein, DNA absent. The sample has over 100,000 distinct CDR3 sequences. The material sequenced was blood. The receptor set was obtained from a human donor with ulcerative colitis or Crohn's disease, or a healthy co-twin of an affected twin (not recorded which).

V and J are TRBV7-2 and TRBJ2-1. This CDR3 is built from 15 residues. CDR1 and CDR2 (germline): SGHTA, FQGNSA. The CDR3: CASSLGSSAYNEQFF.

Here the CDR3 reads CASSLGWVTGVGAEAFF. The V call is TRBV6-5, the J call TRBJ1-1; TCRdb returns TRBD1, unconfirmable since there is no DNA. Germline CDR1 is MNHEY and CDR2 is SVGAGI. The CDR3 has 17 residues.

The chain has TRBV20-1 and TRBJ2-3; with no DNA, the TCRdb D assignment of TRBD1 cannot be verified. This CDR3 is 14 amino acids long. CDR1 is DFQATT and CDR2 is SNEGSKA in the germline V gene (reference sequence). The CDR3: CSAYGQGVIDTQYF.

The chain uses TRBV12-3 or TRBV12-4 and TRBJ1-4; TCRdb outputs TRBD1, but without DNA this stays unchecked. The CDR3 length is 16 residues. CDR3 amino acids: CASSPVPPGYNEKLFF.

The rearrangement uses TRBV6-6 and TRBJ2-2. From germline, CDR1 is MNHNY and CDR2 SVGAGI (reference sequence). This CDR3 has 13 residues. The CDR3 sequence: CASRSSNTGELFF.

The chain combines TRBV12-3 or TRBV12-4 with TRBJ2-2. The CDR3 has 15 amino acids. CDR3 sequence: CASSVRSGNTGELFF.

V gene TRBV28 combines with J gene TRBJ2-7; TCRdb calls TRBD1, which cannot be checked without DNA. This CDR3 spans 13 amino acids. Per germline, CDR1 MDHEN and CDR2 SYDVKM. The chain's CDR3 is CATRYRGTGEQYF.

This chain connects TRBV9 to TRBJ1-1. The length of the CDR3 is 17 residues. Germline CDR1 reads SGDLS; CDR2 reads YYNGEE. The CDR3 region is CASSALPIEQGRTEAFF.